The 19 T cell receptor beta chains reported below all come from one sample, sequenced in a study of pediatric ulcerative colitis. Clones were read by immunoSEQ multiplex PCR, and TCRdb kept only the in-frame ones, dropping some. The sample gives 30,000 to 45,000 clones, roughly 72% of which show up once; 0.65% to 0.75% is in the top ten. One to two pinch biopsies were taken from the rectum during colonoscopy. The sample consisted of gut tissue. The source is a boy under 18 with moderate ulcerative colitis.

The sample holds one count of this clone. The rearrangement joins TRBV10-3 to TRBJ1-1; D is perhaps TRBD1 (6 bases). V was cut by 6 bases and J by 2 bases, with 13 bases left in between. This CDR3 is 14 amino acids long. Germline-derived CDR1 and CDR2 are ENHRY and SYGVKD. The CDR3 spells CAIRVTGRNTEAFF. The CDR3 region has the DNA TGTGCCATCAGAGTGACAGGCCGCAACACTGAAGCTTTCTTT.

The rearrangement uses TRBV10-3 and TRBJ2-7; D tentatively fits TRBD1 or TRBD2 (5 bases each). V was shortened by 6 bases and J by 2 bases, with 8 bases between the two germline ends. The germline V gene has CDR1 ENHRY and CDR2 SYGVKD. There are 12 residues in the CDR3. CDR3 in amino acids: CAISGTAYEQYF. The CDR3 DNA is TGTGCCATCAGCGGGACGGCCTACGAGCAGTACTTC.

The V and J genes are TRBV30 and TRBJ2-5, with TRBD2 matching 7 bases. The CDR3 has 13 residues. CDR1 is GTSNPN, CDR2 SVGIG, per germline (reference sequence). Germline trimming cut 2 bases from V and 5 bases from J; bases unmatched to any gene: 5. CDR3 region: CAWSPGGWETQYF. In DNA form, the CDR3 reads TGTGCCTGGAGTCCGGGGGGTTGGGAGACCCAGTACTTC.

The chain employs TRBV6-6 and TRBJ1-1; TRBD1 matches at 7 bases. This CDR3 region has 15 residues. The trim removed 3 bases at V and 1 base at J, leaving 5 bases unmatched. The germline V gene encodes CDR1 MNHNY and CDR2 SVGAGI (reference sequence). The CDR3 nucleotides are TGTGCCAGCAGTTATCCGTACAGGGGGAACACTGAAGCTTTCTTT. Its translation is CASSYPYRGNTEAFF.

The chain is built from TRBV21-1 and TRBJ1-4; no DNA check was done on the table's D call, TRBD1. TRBV21-1 is assigned pseudogene status. This CDR3 region has 16 residues. The CDR3 loop reads CASSTGRQALDEKLFF. The CDR3 region has the DNA TGTGCCAGCAGCACCGGCCGACAGGCTCTCGATGAAAAACTGTTTTTT.

The rearrangement uses TRBV30 and TRBJ1-3; 9 bases map to TRBD1. The CDR3 is made up of 14 amino acids. The germline V gene has CDR1 GTSNPN and CDR2 SVGIG (reference sequence). Trimming at V came to 2 bases and at J to 8 bases, leaving 7 bases not matched to a gene. The CDR3 reads CAWSSRDREDTIYF. CDR3 bases: TGTGCCTGGAGTTCCCGGGACAGGGAGGACACCATATATTTT. The whole variable domain, filled in from reference TRBV30 and TRBJ1-3, reads SQTIHQWPATLVQPVGSPLSLECTVEGTSNPNLYWYRQAAGRGLQLLFYSVGIGQISSEVPQNLSASRPQDRQFILSSKKLLLSDSGFYLCAWSSRDREDTIYFGEGSWLTVV.

The chain combines TRBV10-3 with TRBJ1-1; unclear D gene. The CDR3 consists of 13 residues. V lost 10 bases and J 0 bases, leaving 12 bases between the germline ends. Per the germline V gene, CDR1 is ENHRY and CDR2 is SYGVKD. CDR3 loop: CATKEQMNTEAFF. The CDR3 bases are TGTGCCACCAAGGAGCAGATGAACACTGAAGCTTTCTTT.

This chain uses TRBV29-1 with TRBJ2-1; 8 bases fit TRBD1. The CDR3 contains 16 residues. With V trimmed by 4 bases and J by 3 bases, 11 bases remained unmatched. Germline V gene sequence: CDR1 SQVTM, CDR2 ANQGSEA. The CDR3 reads CSVGTGIFGLYNEQFF. The CDR3 DNA reads as TGCAGCGTTGGGACAGGGATTTTTGGTCTCTACAATGAGCAGTTCTTC.

The chain couples TRBV13 to TRBJ1-1; D not certain. Trimming shortened V by 1 base and J by 4 bases, and 10 bases separated the two germline ends. Germline-derived CDR1 and CDR2 are PRHDT and FYEKMQ (reference sequence). The CDR3 covers 14 residues. CDR3 residues: CASSLVVEGTEAFF. CDR3 nucleotide sequence: TGTGCCAGCAGCTTAGTTGTGGAGGGCACTGAAGCTTTCTTT.

The chain carries TRBV7-6 and TRBJ1-3; no clear D. The V gene's germline CDR1 is SGHVS and CDR2 FNYEAQ. V dropped 5 bases and J dropped 0 bases, with 20 bases sitting between them. The CDR3 totals 18 residues. The CDR3 region has the DNA TGTGCCAGCAGCCCCGGAGTAGGGCCCCTCGGCTCTGGAAACACCATATATTTT. Translation: CASSPGVGPLGSGNTIYF.

The chain uses TRBV27 and TRBJ2-7; tentatively, D is TRBD1 (6 bases). The CDR3 has 15 amino acids. CDR1 is MNHEY, CDR2 SMNVEV, per germline (reference sequence). V shed 3 bases and J shed 2 bases, with 14 bases lying between them. CDR3 amino acids: CASSFKVQGPYEQYF. CDR3 in DNA: TGTGCCAGCAGTTTTAAAGTTCAGGGGCCCTACGAGCAGTACTTC.

The rearrangement links TRBV7-9 to TRBJ2-1; D ambiguous. The CDR3 length is 16 residues. V dropped 2 bases and J dropped 6 bases, with 17 bases sitting between them. CDR1 and CDR2 from the germline V gene are SEHNR and FQNEAQ (reference sequence). The CDR3 spells CASSLRYAVSGNEQFF. CDR3 coding DNA: TGTGCCAGCAGCTTACGGTACGCGGTATCTGGCAATGAGCAGTTCTTC. The whole variable domain, remainder taken from reference TRBV7-9 and TRBJ2-1, is DTGVSQNPRHKITKRGQNVTFRCDPISEHNRLYWYRQTLGQGPEFLTYFQNEAQLEKSRLLSDRFSAERPKGSFSTLEIQRTEQGDSAMYLCASSLRYAVSGNEQFFGPGTRLTVL.

This chain links TRBV13 with TRBJ2-7; D may correspond to TRBD1 or TRBD2 (5 bases each). V lost 5 bases, J lost 2 bases, and 16 bases lay in between. The germline CDR1 and CDR2 sequences are PRHDT and FYEKMQ (reference sequence). CDR3 length: 15 residues. The DNA for the CDR3 is TGTGCCAGCAGCCCGACTAATCTAGGGGCCTACGAGCAGTACTTC. This codes for CASSPTNLGAYEQYF.

The rearrangement links TRBV27 to TRBJ2-1; tentative D call: TRBD2 (6 bases). The CDR3 length is 15 residues. Germline assignment: CDR1 MNHEY and CDR2 SMNVEV (reference sequence). Trimming cost V 3 bases and J 7 bases, with 16 bases left between them. As DNA, the CDR3 is TGTGCCAGCAGTTTTCGGTTGCGGGACCTAAATGAGCAGTTCTTC. Protein product: CASSFRLRDLNEQFF.

The J gene is TRBJ1-2, the V gene TRBV19; TRBD1 agrees at 7 bases. Trimming took 3 bases from V and 6 from J; bases not matched to a gene: 10. Germline V gene lookup returns CDR1 LNHDA and CDR2 SQIVND (reference sequence). This CDR3 has 15 amino acids. CDR3 nucleotide sequence: TGTGCCAGTAGTATGGGAGGAAGGGGGCTGGATGGCTACACCTTC. This gives the protein CASSMGGRGLDGYTF.

The chain employs TRBV5-1 and TRBJ2-3; 8 positions agree with TRBD1. The CDR3 length is 16 residues. Germline CDR1 is SGHRS and CDR2 is YFSETQ. V shed 0 bases and J 0 bases; nucleotides not matched to a gene: 3. The chain's CDR3 is CASSLAGGPSTDTQYF. The CDR3 DNA follows: TGCGCCAGCAGCTTGGCAGGGGGCCCTAGCACAGATACGCAGTATTTT. The whole variable domain, remainder taken from reference TRBV5-1 and TRBJ2-3, is KAGVTQTPRYLIKTRGQQVTLSCSPISGHRSVSWYQQTPGQGLQFLFEYFSETQRNKGNFPGRFSGRQFSNSRSEMNVSTLELGDSALYLCASSLAGGPSTDTQYFGPGTRLTVL.

The chain has TRBV19 and TRBJ2-3; unclear D gene. The length of the CDR3 is 14 residues. Germline V gives CDR1 LNHDA, CDR2 SQIVND (reference sequence). Trimming took 0 bases from V and 0 from J, leaving 4 bases between them. CDR3 nucleotide sequence: TGTGCCAGTAGTATAGAACAGAGCACAGATACGCAGTATTTT. Amino acid sequence: CASSIEQSTDTQYF.

The CDR3 here is CASSLRNVVMETQYF. In DNA form, the CDR3 reads TGCGCCAGCAGCCTCCGAAATGTGGTAATGGAGACCCAGTACTTC. The chain is built from TRBV4-1 and TRBJ2-5; D remains ambiguous. This CDR3 spans 15 amino acids. V was trimmed by 4 bases and J by 5 bases, leaving 17 bases between them. CDR1 is MGHRA and CDR2 is YSYEKL in the germline V gene.

The chain combines TRBV6-5 with TRBJ2-1; 10 bases map to TRBD2. The CDR3 is 16 residues long. V shed 1 base and J 7 bases; nucleotides not matched to a gene: 7. Germline assignment: CDR1 MNHEY and CDR2 SVGAGI. The CDR3 DNA reads as TGTGCCAGCAGTTACTTCCCTAGCGGGGGAGGGAATGAGCAGTTCTTC. It translates to CASSYFPSGGGNEQFF.